A few counts support the clone carrying this TCR beta chain. The sample comes from a study of cytomegalovirus exposure and HLA in healthy donors. Trimming took 6 bases from V and 4 from J; bases not matched to a gene: 6. CDR1 is MNHEY, CDR2 SMNVEV, per germline (reference sequence). This CDR3 comprises 16 residues. Using immunoSEQ multiplex PCR, the repertoire was profiled, and TCRdb retains in-frame clones only, with some absent. The sample yields some 170,000 clones, around nine tenths seen once. The material sequenced was PBMCs. The clonotype comes from a woman aged 25 to 39 in good health and CMV-seronegative. The rearrangement links TRBV27 to TRBJ2-2; 12 bases are a match to TRBD2. The CDR3 sequence is CASRQGLAGITGELFF. CDR3 DNA sequence: TGTGCCAGCAGGCAAGGACTAGCGGGAATCACCGGGGAGCTGTTTTTT.